This is a list of T cell receptor beta chains from one sample in a study of blood T cell repertoires in COVID-19. Only in-frame clones appear in the TCRdb table, and some are missing; sequencing was by immunoSEQ multiplex PCR. The repertoire has 150,000 to 200,000 clones, approximately 80% of them found once; the top ten carry roughly 7.5%. Material: peripheral blood. These receptors were obtained from a man in his sixties with acute or convalescent COVID-19. CDR3s include the opening cysteine and the closing phenylalanine or tryptophan. A D gene is named only where the DNA matches it firmly. Clone size is not always given. Where it is, it says once, few, many or a class for expanded clones.

NA	NA	14	TRBV4-3	TRBJ1-2	TGCGCCAGCAGCCCGGGCCGGGGAGGCTATGGCTACACCTTC	CASSPGRGGYGYTF
NA	NA	15	TRBV4-3	TRBJ2-7	TGCGCCAGCAGCCAAGATTTCGGTAGCTCCTACGAGCAGTACTTC	CASSQDFGSSYEQYF
NA	NA	14	TRBV6-2/TRBV6-3	TRBJ1-2	TGTGCCAGCAGTTACCAGCAGGGCAGCGTTGGCTACACCTTC	CASSYQQGSVGYTF
TRBD1	few	15	TRBV27	TRBJ1-2	TGTGCCAGCAGTTTATTAGGACAGGGGTATTATGGCTACACCTTC	CASSLLGQGYYGYTF
NA	NA	14	TRBV18	TRBJ2-3	TGTGCCAGCTCACCACCTACCAGGGGAGATACGCAGTATTTT	CASSPPTRGDTQYF
NA	NA	14	TRBV11-2	TRBJ2-1	TGTGCCAGCAGCTTAGAAACATGGGGGCCTGAGCAGTTCTTC	CASSLETWGPEQFF
NA	few	14	TRBV25-1	TRBJ1-1	TGTGCCAGCAGTGAACCCGGGATGGGCACTGAAGCTTTCTTT	CASSEPGMGTEAFF
NA	NA	15	TRBV5-1	TRBJ2-5	TGCGCCAGCAGCACCGGGACATACGACAAGAGACCCCAGTACTTC	CASSTGTYDKRPQYF
NA	NA	15	TRBV28	TRBJ2-2	TGTGCCAGTCGAGATCCTTCAACAGGGATCGGGGAGCTGTTTTTT	CASRDPSTGIGELFF
NA	NA	16	TRBV18	TRBJ2-1	TGTGCCAGCTCACCACCGGGTTCCGGGATAAACAATGAGCAGTTCTTC	CASSPPGSGINNEQFF